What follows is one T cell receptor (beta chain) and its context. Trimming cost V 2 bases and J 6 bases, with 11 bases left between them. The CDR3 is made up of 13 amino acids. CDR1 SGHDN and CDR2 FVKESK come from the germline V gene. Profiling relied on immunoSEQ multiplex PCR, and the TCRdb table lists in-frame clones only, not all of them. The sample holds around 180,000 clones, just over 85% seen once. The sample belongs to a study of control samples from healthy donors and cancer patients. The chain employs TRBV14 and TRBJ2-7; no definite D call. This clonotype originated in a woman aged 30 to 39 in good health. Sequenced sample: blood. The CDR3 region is CASSQTRPGEQYF. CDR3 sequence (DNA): TGTGCCAGCAGCCAAACCCGGCCAGGCGAGCAGTACTTC.